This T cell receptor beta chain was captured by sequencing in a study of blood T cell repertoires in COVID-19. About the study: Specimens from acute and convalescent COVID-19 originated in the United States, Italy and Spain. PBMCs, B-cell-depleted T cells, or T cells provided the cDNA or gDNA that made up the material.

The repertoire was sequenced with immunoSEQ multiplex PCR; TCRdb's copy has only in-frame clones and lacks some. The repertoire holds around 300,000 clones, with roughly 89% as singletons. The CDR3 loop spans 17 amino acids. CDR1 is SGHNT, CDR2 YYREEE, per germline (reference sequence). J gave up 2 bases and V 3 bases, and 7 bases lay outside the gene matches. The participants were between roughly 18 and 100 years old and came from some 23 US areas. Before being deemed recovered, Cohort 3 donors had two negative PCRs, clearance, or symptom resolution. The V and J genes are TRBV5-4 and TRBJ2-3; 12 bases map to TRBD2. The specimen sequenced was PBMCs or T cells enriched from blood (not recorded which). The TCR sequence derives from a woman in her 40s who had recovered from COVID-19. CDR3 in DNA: TGTGCCAGCAGCTCGGGACTAGCGGGTCCCCCCACAGATACGCAGTATTTT. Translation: CASSSGLAGPPTDTQYF.